Each of the 3 T cell receptor beta chains below was sequenced from the same sample in a study of blood T cell repertoires in COVID-19. This table comes from immunoSEQ multiplex PCR, and its TCRdb copy is limited to in-frame clones, with some not included. The data hold about 180,000 clones, with approximately 89% observed a single time. The sequenced sample was PBMCs or T cells enriched from blood (not recorded which). These receptors all stem from a man aged 35-49 years who had recovered from COVID-19.

The chain joins TRBV3-1 (or the pseudogene TRBV3-2) to TRBJ1-6; 12 bases are a match to TRBD1. The CDR3 covers 16 residues. Germline trimming cut 3 bases from V and 7 bases from J; bases unmatched to any gene: 4. Germline CDR1 LGHDT, CDR2 YNNKEL (reference sequence). In nucleotides, the CDR3 is TGTGCCAGCAGCCAGGGACAGGGGGCAAGAAATTCACCCCTCCACTTT. Translation gives CASSQGQGARNSPLHF.

J is TRBJ1-1 and V is TRBV18; D may be TRBD1 (5 bases). The germline V gene encodes CDR1 KGHSH and CDR2 LQKENI. The length of the CDR3 is 15 residues. V dropped 6 bases and J dropped 4 bases, with 18 bases sitting between them. CDR3 in DNA: TGTGCCAGCTCCCCTTCGAAGCAGGGAAGCACTGAAGCTTTCTTT. Its protein is CASSPSKQGSTEAFF.

J is TRBJ1-1 and V is TRBV9, with TRBD1 as a possible D gene (6 bases). The V gene lost 4 bases and the J gene lost 3 bases, with 16 bases spanning the gap. CDR3 size: 15 residues. Germline values: CDR1 SGDLS, CDR2 YYNGEE. DNA for the CDR3: TGTGCCAGCAGCCTTGAACAGGGTTTAGACACTGAAGCTTTCTTT. This gives the protein CASSLEQGLDTEAFF.